This record looks at one T cell receptor (beta chain) sequence and its context. Its target antigen remains unknown. No clone much larger than this one lies a single base away; base qualities are absent. Other nucleotide sequences from this sample produce the same CDR3. Healthy HIV-negative adults with no recently reported acute infections or vaccinations were included as donors. All donors were Caucasian adults living in Nashville, Tennessee, USA. Magnetic negative selection was used to enrich CD4+ T cells, after which naive cells were positively selected on CD45RA and the negative fraction became the memory subset. Blood was obtained by leukapheresis, after which PBMCs were separated by Ficoll-Histopaque density gradient centrifugation and cryopreserved in liquid nitrogen vapor phase. Analytical flow cytometry was used to check the purity and quantity of every magnetically sorted T cell population. Genomic DNA was isolated from every sorted fraction and measured by UV absorbance on a Nanodrop 2000c.

This sample stems from a study of shared clonotypes between healthy human individuals (dated by TCRdb to the early 2020s). The study in broad terms: A few men and a couple of women, aged 18 to 49 years, made up the cohort. Libraries were prepared and TCR repertoires were sequenced by different laboratories using diverse techniques, in order to increase sequencing depth and limit assay-specific biases. To estimate repertoire size and how much clonotype sharing occurs between individuals, the study deeply sequenced the blood TCR repertoires of about five healthy adults. For each donor, three plates each were used for CD4 naive and CD4 memory, two plates were used for CD8 naive, and one plate was used for CD8 memory. Per donor, leukapheresis produced somewhere between about 0.9 and 9.5 billion PBMCs.

General study outcomes and caveats: Naive subsets generally had larger estimated clonotype richness than memory subsets. Compared with non-shared clonotypes, clonotypes shared by all four sorted-subset donors had higher generation probabilities. The small number of donors limited the genetic and exposure-history diversity represented. Sharing across a few donors was observed for around 4.8% of naive CD4, 3% to 4% of naive CD8, over 2% of memory CD4, and around 0.44% of memory CD8 clonotypes. Based on pairwise subsampling, the degree of clonotype sharing among donors was expected to be affected by sequencing depth. Incomplete sequencing was indicated by rarefaction of sorted-subset datasets, despite the large sequencing depth. Sampling was restricted to blood, and TCR repertoires in tissue are likely to differ from TCR repertoires in blood.

CDR1 and CDR2 are drawn from the germline V gene: SGHDT, YYEEEE. Spanning cysteine to phenylalanine, the CDR3 consists of 12 amino acids. The retained sequence is limited to the CDR3, 36 bases, with the frame set at the first base. At the junction V is shortened by 4 bases and J by 3 bases, with 6 bases in between. Using the deep immunoSEQ assay, TCR CDR3 regions were amplified from genomic DNA by multiplex PCR. Genomic DNA extracted from each cell subset was distributed evenly over all wells of several immunoSEQ 96-well plates, and each plate served as one replicate. Each replicate PCR for sorted subsets received about 200 ng genomic DNA, equal to about 30,000 T cell genomes. The purified libraries were quantified using a Qubit 3.0 fluorometer, sized with a Bioanalyzer 2100, and then quantified again using the KAPA Library Quantification kit. Every immunoSEQ 96-well plate was sequenced on a separate single-read 150-cycle Illumina NextSeq 550 flow cell. In the paper's pipeline: Because the immunoSEQ output held only junctional sequences and lacked quality scores, the filtering could not match the filtering applied to full-length reads. To assign V/J genes and CDR3, sequences were annotated using PyIR, a Python wrapper for IgBLAST v1.9, with IMGT germline references. Reads were filtered out if the reads had weak V/J assignments (E-value above 1e-6), no CDR3, stop codons, out-of-frame junctions, or ambiguous translated residues. V3J clonotypes were defined by identical inferred V gene, J gene, and CDR3 amino acid sequence. The percentage overlap between two repertoires was calculated by dividing the number of shared unique clonotypes by the size of the smaller repertoire. Richness of each repertoire was evaluated using RTK rarefaction, the Chao1 estimator, and Recon v2.1 estimates of unobserved clonotypes. Generation probabilities for all TCRbeta clonotypes obtained by the gDNA method from several donors were computed using OLGA. Imported from immuneACCESS, the table was reduced by TCRdb to in-frame sequences with V and J called. These copies leave out some clones; in studies compared against another copy, an unresolved V gene accounts for under half, and the cause of the remainder is not known. V and J calls and clone size are those listed in that table; D and trimming were worked out from the DNA. The sample table shows about 2.4 million clones, and roughly 93% are seen once. Approximately 0.35% of the sample lies in the top ten.

The rearrangement combines TRBV5-6 with TRBJ2-3, with the D gene too uncertain to name. The TCR was taken from a man in his late teens or twenties in good health. Some clones in this sample may be carry-over from other donors' samples. Sequencing input: naive CD4+ T cells from PBMCs. Per the publication, the cell subset or site label means: CD45RA+ positively selected. Here is the DNA: TGTGCCAGCAGCCTGACGACAGATACGCAGTATTTT. It translates to CASSLTTDTQYF.